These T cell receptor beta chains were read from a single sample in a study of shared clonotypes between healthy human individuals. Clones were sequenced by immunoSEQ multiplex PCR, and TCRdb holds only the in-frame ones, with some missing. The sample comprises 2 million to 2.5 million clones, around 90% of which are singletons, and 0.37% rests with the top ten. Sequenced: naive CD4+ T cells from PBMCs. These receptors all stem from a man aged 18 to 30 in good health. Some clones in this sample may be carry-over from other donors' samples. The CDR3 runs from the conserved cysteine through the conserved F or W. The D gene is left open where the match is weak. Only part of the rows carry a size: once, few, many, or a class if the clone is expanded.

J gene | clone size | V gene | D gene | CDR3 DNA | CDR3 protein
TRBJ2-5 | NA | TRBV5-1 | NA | TGCGCCAGCAGCTTGGCGGCAGGTTCCGAGGAGACCCAGTACTTC | CASSLAAGSEETQYF
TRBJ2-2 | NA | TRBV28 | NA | TGTGCCAGCAGTTTAAGGCCAGGGATTACCGGGGAGCTGTTTTTT | CASSLRPGITGELFF
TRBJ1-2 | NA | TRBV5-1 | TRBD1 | TGCGCCAGCAGCTTGGTTCCGGGACAGCCGAAGGGCTACACCTTC | CASSLVPGQPKGYTF
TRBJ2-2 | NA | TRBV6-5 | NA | TGTGCCAGCAGTTACTTGACCGGGGAGCTGTTTTTT | CASSYLTGELFF
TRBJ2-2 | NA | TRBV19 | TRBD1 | TGTGCCAGTAGGGCCACAACAGGGGCCCGGAACACCGGGGAGCTGTTTTTT | CASRATTGARNTGELFF
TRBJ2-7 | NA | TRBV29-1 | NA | TGCAGCGTTGGGGGGGCTCTCGGAGCCTACGAGCAGTACTTC | CSVGGALGAYEQYF
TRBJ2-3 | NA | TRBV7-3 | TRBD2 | TGTGCCAGCAGCTTAATGGGAGGGCCCGAAGATACGCAGTATTTT | CASSLMGGPEDTQYF
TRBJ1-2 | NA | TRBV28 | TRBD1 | TGTGCCAGCAGTTTATTTGGAGGGGGCGCGCTTAACTATGGCTACACCTTC | CASSLFGGGALNYGYTF
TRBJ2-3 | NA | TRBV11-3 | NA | TGTGCCAGCAGCCCGGGGTCAGATACGCAGTATTTT | CASSPGSDTQYF
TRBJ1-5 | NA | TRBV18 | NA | TGTGCCAGCTCACGGGTGAGCAATCAGCCCCAGCATTTT | CASSRVSNQPQHF
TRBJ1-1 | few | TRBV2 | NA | TGTGCCAGCAGGAGAGGGGGCACTGAAGCTTTCTTT | CASRRGGTEAFF
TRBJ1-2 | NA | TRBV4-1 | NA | TGCGCCAGCAGCCAAGACCGCGGAAGGAACTATGGCTACACCTTC | CASSQDRGRNYGYTF
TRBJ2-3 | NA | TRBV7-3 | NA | TGTGCCAGCAGCTTAAGGACAGCCTACACAGATACGCAGTATTTT | CASSLRTAYTDTQYF
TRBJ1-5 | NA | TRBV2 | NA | TGTGCCGCAAGTCACGATAGCAATCAGCCCCAGCATTTT | CAASHDSNQPQHF
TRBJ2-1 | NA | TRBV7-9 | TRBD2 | TGTGCCAGCAGCGTCCGGACTAGCGGGAGGGCCGGTGAGCAGTTCTTC | CASSVRTSGRAGEQFF
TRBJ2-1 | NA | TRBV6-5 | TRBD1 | TGTGCCAGCAGGCAGGGGGCTGGGAACAATGAGCAGTTCTTC | CASRQGAGNNEQFF
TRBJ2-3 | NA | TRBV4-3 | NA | TGCGCCAGCAGCCAAGGTTCGACTAGCCAGGGGACAGATACGCAGTATTTT | CASSQGSTSQGTDTQYF
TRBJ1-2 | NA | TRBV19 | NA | TGTGCCAGTAGTATGGGGGGGAAATGCACCTTC | CASSMGGKCTF
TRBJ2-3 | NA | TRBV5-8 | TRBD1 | TGTGCCAGCAGCTTGTTACAGGGGGGAGATACGCAGTATTTT | CASSLLQGGDTQYF
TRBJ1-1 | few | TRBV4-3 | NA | TGCGCCAGCAGCCAAGCACAAGGTCGGAACACTGAAGCTTTCTTT | CASSQAQGRNTEAFF
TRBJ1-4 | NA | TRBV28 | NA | TGTGCCAGCAGAGATGGGGGGGATGAAAAACTGTTTTTT | CASRDGGDEKLFF
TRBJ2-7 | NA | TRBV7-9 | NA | TGTGCCAGCAGCTTAGCGGGACAAAGTCGCCAGCAGTACTTC | CASSLAGQSRQQYF
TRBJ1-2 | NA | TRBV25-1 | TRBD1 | TGTGCCAGCAGTGGGACAGGCCTTCCTGGCTACACCTTC | CASSGTGLPGYTF
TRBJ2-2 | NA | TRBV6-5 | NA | TGTGCCAGCAGTTACATGGGTATCGGGGAGCTGTTTTTT | CASSYMGIGELFF
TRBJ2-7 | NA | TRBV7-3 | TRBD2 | TGTGCCAGCAGCTTAACTCCGGGGGGTCCCTACGAGCAGTACTTC | CASSLTPGGPYEQYF
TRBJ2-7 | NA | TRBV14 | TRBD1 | TGTGCCAGCAGCCAAGGGCCGGGACAGTATAACTACGAGCAGTACTTC | CASSQGPGQYNYEQYF
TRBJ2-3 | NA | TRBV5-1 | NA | TGCGCCAGCAGCCGGGGCAGTTACACAGATACGCAGTATTTT | CASSRGSYTDTQYF
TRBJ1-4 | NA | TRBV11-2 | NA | TGTGCCAGCAGCTTAGGTAGGGGGAGAGGAGCAACTAATGAAAAACTGTTTTTT | CASSLGRGRGATNEKLFF
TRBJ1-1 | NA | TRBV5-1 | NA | TGCGCCAGCAGCTTGAAGGGCCCGGAGGTTTTTTTAACTGAAGCTTTCTTT | CASSLKGPEVFLTEAFF
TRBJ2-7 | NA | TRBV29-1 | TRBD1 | TGCAGCGTTGTATCAGGGGGAATCGGGGAGCAGTACTTC | CSVVSGGIGEQYF
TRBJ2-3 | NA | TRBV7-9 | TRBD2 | TGTGCCAGCAGCTTAACTAGCGGGAGAGGAGAAGATACGCAGTATTTT | CASSLTSGRGEDTQYF
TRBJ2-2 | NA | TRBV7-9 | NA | TGTGCCAGCAGCTTAGCGCAAGGTCGGGCCGGGGAGCTGTTTTTT | CASSLAQGRAGELFF
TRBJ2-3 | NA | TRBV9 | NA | TGTGCCAGCAGCGTAGACGGTTTAAGCACAGATACGCAGTATTTT | CASSVDGLSTDTQYF
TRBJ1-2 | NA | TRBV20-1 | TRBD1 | TGCAGTGCTGGACAGGAAGGTGGCTACACCTTC | CSAGQEGGYTF
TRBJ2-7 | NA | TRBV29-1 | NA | TGCAGCGTTGAATCCAGGACTCGCCGAACCTACGAGCAGTACTTC | CSVESRTRRTYEQYF
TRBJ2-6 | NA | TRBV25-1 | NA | TGTGCCAGCAGCCACGGACAGGGGGCCAACGTCCTGACTTTC | CASSHGQGANVLTF
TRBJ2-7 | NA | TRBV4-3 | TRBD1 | TGCGCCAGCAGCCAGCGGACAGGAAAATCCTACGAGCAGTACTTC | CASSQRTGKSYEQYF
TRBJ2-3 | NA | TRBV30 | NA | TGTGCCTGGAGTCACCAGGGGGGTCGGGCAGATACGCAGTATTTT | CAWSHQGGRADTQYF
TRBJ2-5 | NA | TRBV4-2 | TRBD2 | TGTGCCAGCAGCCAAGATCTCCCTAGCGGGAGACAAGAGACCCAGTACTTC | CASSQDLPSGRQETQYF
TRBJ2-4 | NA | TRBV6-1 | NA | TGTGCCAGCAGTGAAGCGTTCGGTAGGGGCGGGTTAAACATTCAGTACTTC | CASSEAFGRGGLNIQYF
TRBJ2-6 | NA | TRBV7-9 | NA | TGTGCCAGCAGCTCCCTATCCTCTGGGGCCAACGTCCTGACTTTC | CASSSLSSGANVLTF
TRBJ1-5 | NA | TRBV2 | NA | TGTGCCAGTCGCCTAGGATGGGGCAATCAGCCCCAGCATTTT | CASRLGWGNQPQHF
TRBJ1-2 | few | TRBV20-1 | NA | TGCAGTGCTAGAGGCGTGGGGGGCTACACCTTC | CSARGVGGYTF
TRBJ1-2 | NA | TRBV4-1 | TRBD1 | TGCGCCAGCAGCCAAGGACAGGGGAATAGCTATGGCTACACCTTC | CASSQGQGNSYGYTF
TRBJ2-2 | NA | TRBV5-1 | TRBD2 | TGCGCCAGCAGCTTAGGCCCTAGCGGGGGAAACACCGGGGAGCTGTTTTTT | CASSLGPSGGNTGELFF
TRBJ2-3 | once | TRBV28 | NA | TGTGCCAGCAGTAAGAGTACAGATACGCAGTATTTT | CASSKSTDTQYF
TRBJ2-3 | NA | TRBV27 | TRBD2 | TGTGCCACCGGGACTAGCGGGATTATAGATACGCAGTATTTT | CATGTSGIIDTQYF
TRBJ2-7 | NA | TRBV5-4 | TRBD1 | TGTGCCAGCAGCCCCCCGGGACAGGGGTCCTACGAGCAGTACTTC | CASSPPGQGSYEQYF
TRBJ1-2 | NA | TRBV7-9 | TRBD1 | TGTGCCAGCAGCTTAAGGGACAGGGGCTACACCTTC | CASSLRDRGYTF
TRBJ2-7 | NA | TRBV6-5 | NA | TGTGCCAGCAGCCCCCGAGGCTACGAGCAGTACTTC | CASSPRGYEQYF
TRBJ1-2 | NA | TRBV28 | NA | TGTGCCAGCAGTTTATTCCCCGGGGGAGATGGCTACACCTTC | CASSLFPGGDGYTF
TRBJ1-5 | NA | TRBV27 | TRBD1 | TGTGCCAGCAGTAGGGGGACAGGGTATAACAATCAGCCCCAGCATTTT | CASSRGTGYNNQPQHF
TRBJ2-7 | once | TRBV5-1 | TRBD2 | TGCGCCAGCAGCTTGGCGGGGGGACCGGGCCTCTACGAGCAGTACTTC | CASSLAGGPGLYEQYF
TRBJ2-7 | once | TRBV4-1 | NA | TGCGCCAGCAGCCCCAGGCGGTTGGGACTCTCCTACGAGCAGTACTTC | CASSPRRLGLSYEQYF